This T cell receptor (beta chain) was identified in a study of technical replicates of blood from several donors. Using immunoSEQ multiplex PCR, the repertoire was profiled, and TCRdb retains in-frame clones only, with some absent. The sample lists about 69,000 clones, roughly 88% seen once, with around 4.6% in the top ten. Source material: PBMCs. The TCR sequence derives from a human donor in good health. Some clones in this sample may be carry-over from other donors' samples.

The CDR3: CASINRGRRAFF. The CDR3 DNA is TGTGCCAGTATTAATAGGGGGCGCCGGGCTTTCTTT. The chain employs TRBV19 and TRBJ1-1; TRBD1 aligns across 7 bases. This CDR3 is built from 12 residues. The germline V gene has CDR1 LNHDA and CDR2 SQIVND (reference sequence). The junction had 10 bases not matched to a gene; V was cut back by 7 bases and J by 11 bases.